This T cell receptor (beta chain) was profiled in a study of cytomegalovirus exposure and HLA in healthy donors. V gave up 0 bases and J gave up 4 bases; unmatched junction bases: 6. The CDR3 runs 15 residues. The germline V gene has CDR1 MNHEY and CDR2 SVGAGI. The PCR contained 60 Vbeta and 13 Jbeta primers. The data were produced by immunoSEQ multiplex PCR, yet TCRdb's version contains in-frame clones alone and is incomplete. The data show roughly 110,000 clones, with around 61% seen just once and 2.2% held by the top ten. This clonotype was obtained from a woman aged 30 to 39 in good health and CMV-seronegative. Material for sequencing was PBMCs. V and J are TRBV6-5 and TRBJ2-7; 7 bases match TRBD1. The DNA for the CDR3 is TGTGCCAGCAGTTACTCCCCGGACAGGACATACGAGCAGTACTTC. It is translated as CASSYSPDRTYEQYF.